The clone carrying this T cell receptor beta chain was counted a few times. Its antigen is still unknown. This sample was included in a study of T cell repertoires in cytomegalovirus infection. Study overall: Shared public TCR beta signatures pointed to both CMV infection and a matching HLA type. Whole-study results and caveats: In two of eight donors, the top clonotype was HLA-C-restricted CMV-specific.

V shed 1 base and J shed 6 bases, with 3 bases lying between them. CDR3 length equals 12 residues. CDR1 is MGHRA and CDR2 is YSYEKL in the germline V gene. MiXCR, run by TCRdb on the reads, gives a single entry per CDR3 protein. This sample yields under 850,000 distinct CDR3 sequences, of which roughly a third are seen a single time; roughly 2.8% belongs to the top ten. The sample was PBMCs. The sequence was collected from a human donor in good health (CMV status not recorded). Some clones in this sample may be carry-over from other donors' samples. This chain uses TRBV4-1 with TRBJ1-4; unclear D gene. In DNA, the CDR3 is TGCGCCAGCAGCCAAGTGGATGAAAAACTGTTTTTT. Translating it yields CASSQVDEKLFF.